This T cell receptor (beta chain) was identified during a study of T-cell memory formation after mild COVID-19. V lost 6 bases, J lost 6 bases, and 15 bases lay in between. The V gene's germline CDR1 is DFQATT and CDR2 SNEGSKA (reference sequence). This CDR3 has 12 residues. UMIs and sample barcodes were carried by the TCR alpha and TCR beta cDNA libraries that 5'RACE produced using constant-segment primers. TCRdb called the 5' RACE reads again in MiXCR, with one record for every CDR3 protein. In the table there are 250,000 to 300,000 distinct CDR3 sequences, about a sixth of which are singletons. Sequences were obtained from PBMCs or a T cell subset sorted from them (not recorded which). The rearrangement links TRBV20-1 to TRBJ2-7; no definite D call. The source is a man between 18 and 29 years old who had mild COVID-19 (a few samples of this study predate the infection). Cell type and time point are not known. The DNA for the CDR3 is TGCAGTGCCGGGCTGGGGTATGGCGAGCAGTACTTC. Protein: CSAGLGYGEQYF.